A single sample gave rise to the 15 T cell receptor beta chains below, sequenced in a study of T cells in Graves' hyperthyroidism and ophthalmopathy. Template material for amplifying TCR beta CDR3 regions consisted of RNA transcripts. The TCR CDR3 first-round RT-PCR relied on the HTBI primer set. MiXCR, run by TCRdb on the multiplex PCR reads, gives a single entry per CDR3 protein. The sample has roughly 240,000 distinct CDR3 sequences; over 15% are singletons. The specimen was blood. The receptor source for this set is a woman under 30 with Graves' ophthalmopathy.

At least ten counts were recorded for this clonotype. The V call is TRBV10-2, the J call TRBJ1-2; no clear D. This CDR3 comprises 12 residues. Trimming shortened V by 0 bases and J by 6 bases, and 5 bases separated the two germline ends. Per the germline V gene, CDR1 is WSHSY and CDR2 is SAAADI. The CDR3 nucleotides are TGCGCCAGCAGTGAGTCTGGGGATGGCTACACCTTC. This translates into CASSESGDGYTF.

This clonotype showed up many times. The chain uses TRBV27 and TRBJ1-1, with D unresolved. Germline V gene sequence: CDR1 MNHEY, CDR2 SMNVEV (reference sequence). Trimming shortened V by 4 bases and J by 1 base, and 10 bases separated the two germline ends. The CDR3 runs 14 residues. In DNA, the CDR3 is TGTGCCAGCAGTTCTTGGGTTAGGAACACTGAAGCTTTCTTT. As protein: CASSSWVRNTEAFF.

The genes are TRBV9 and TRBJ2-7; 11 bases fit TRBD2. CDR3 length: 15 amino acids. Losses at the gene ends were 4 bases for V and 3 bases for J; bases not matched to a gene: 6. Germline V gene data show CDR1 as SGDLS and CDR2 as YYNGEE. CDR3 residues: CASSLGTSGLYEQYF. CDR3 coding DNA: TGTGCCAGCAGCCTAGGGACTAGCGGCCTCTACGAGCAGTACTTC.

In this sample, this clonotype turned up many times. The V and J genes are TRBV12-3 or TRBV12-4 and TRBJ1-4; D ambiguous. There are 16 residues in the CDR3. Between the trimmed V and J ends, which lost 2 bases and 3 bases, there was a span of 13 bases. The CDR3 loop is CASSLKAIGANEKLFF. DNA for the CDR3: TGTGCCAGCAGTTTAAAGGCGATCGGGGCTAATGAAAAACTGTTTTTT.

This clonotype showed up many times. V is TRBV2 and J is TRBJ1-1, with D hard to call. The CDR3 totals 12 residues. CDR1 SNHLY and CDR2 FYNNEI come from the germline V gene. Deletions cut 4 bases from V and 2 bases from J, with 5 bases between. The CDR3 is CASSVANTEAFF. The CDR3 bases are TGTGCCAGCAGTGTCGCCAACACTGAAGCTTTCTTT.

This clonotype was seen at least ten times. The CDR3 reads CASSFANSYEQYF. DNA of the CDR3: TGTGCCAGCAGTTTCGCCAACTCCTACGAGCAGTACTTC. The rearrangement links TRBV28 to TRBJ2-7; D call uncertain. The germline V gene encodes CDR1 MDHEN and CDR2 SYDVKM. The CDR3 spans 13 residues. V was shortened by 3 bases and J by 0 bases, with 6 bases between the two germline ends.

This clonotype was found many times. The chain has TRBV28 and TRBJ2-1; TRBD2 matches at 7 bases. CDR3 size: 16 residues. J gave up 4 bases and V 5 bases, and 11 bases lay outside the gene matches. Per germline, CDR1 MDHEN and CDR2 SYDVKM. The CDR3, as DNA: TGTGCCAGCAGTCAAAGTCTAGCGGACCTTTACAATGAGCAGTTCTTC. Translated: CASSQSLADLYNEQFF.

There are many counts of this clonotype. CDR3 coding DNA: TGTGCCAGTAGTATAACAGGTGCCTACGAGCAGTACTTC. Translating gives CASSITGAYEQYF. The V gene is TRBV19, the J gene TRBJ2-7; possible D gene TRBD1, 5 bases. This CDR3 has 13 residues. CDR1 and CDR2 (germline): LNHDA, SQIVND (reference sequence). The germline V and J ends were trimmed by 2 bases and 2 bases, with 7 bases remaining between them.

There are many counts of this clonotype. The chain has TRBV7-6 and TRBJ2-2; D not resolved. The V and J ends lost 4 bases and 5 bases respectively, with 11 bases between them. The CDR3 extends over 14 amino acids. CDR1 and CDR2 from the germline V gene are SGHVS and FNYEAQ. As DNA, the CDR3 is TGTGCCAGCAGCTCTTCTTCCCTTACCGGGGAGCTGTTTTTT. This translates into CASSSSSLTGELFF.

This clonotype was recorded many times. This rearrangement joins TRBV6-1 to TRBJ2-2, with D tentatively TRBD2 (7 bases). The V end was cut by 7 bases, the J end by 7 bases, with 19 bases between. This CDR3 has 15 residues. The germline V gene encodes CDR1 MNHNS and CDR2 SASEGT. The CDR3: CASTQRWGGDGELFF. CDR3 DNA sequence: TGTGCCAGCACCCAGAGGTGGGGGGGCGACGGGGAGCTGTTTTTT.

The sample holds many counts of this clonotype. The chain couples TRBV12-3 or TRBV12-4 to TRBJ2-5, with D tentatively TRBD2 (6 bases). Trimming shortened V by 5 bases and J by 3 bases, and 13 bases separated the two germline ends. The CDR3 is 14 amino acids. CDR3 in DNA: TGTGCCAGCAGTCCCGGGACTGGAAAAGAGACCCAGTACTTC. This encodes CASSPGTGKETQYF.

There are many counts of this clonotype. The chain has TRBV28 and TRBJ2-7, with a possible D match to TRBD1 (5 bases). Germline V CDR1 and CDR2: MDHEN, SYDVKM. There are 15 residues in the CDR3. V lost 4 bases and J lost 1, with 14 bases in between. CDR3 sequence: CASSSQGLNSYEQYF. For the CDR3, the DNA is TGTGCCAGCAGTTCTCAGGGATTAAATTCCTACGAGCAGTACTTC.

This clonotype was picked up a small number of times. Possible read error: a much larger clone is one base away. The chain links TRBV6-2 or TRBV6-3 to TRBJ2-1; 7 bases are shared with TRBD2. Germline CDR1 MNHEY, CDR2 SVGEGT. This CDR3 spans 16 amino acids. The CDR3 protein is CASSYDWTRLYNGQFF. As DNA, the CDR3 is TGTGCCAGCAGTTACGACTGGACTAGACTCTACAATGGGCAGTTCTTC.

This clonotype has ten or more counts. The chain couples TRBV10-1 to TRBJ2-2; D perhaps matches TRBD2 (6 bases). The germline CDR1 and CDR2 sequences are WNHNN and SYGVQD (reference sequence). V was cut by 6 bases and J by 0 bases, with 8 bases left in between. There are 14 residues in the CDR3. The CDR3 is CASRPGANTGELFF. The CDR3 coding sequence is TGCGCCAGCAGGCCGGGAGCGAACACCGGGGAGCTGTTTTTT.

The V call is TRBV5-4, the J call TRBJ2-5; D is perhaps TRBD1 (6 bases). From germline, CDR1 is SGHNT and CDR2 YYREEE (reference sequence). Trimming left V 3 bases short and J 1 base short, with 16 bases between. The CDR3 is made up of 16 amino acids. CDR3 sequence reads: CASSSILQGFQETQYF. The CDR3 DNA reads TGTGCCAGCAGCTCCATTCTACAGGGATTCCAAGAGACCCAGTACTTC.